Each of the 22 T cell receptor beta chains below was sequenced from the same sample in a study of T-cell memory formation after mild COVID-19. In TCRdb, the 5' RACE reads were re-called with MiXCR into one record per CDR3 protein. The top ten hold around a fifth of the sample, which has 350,000 to 500,000 distinct CDR3 sequences, over 15% seen once. Sequenced sample: PBMCs or a T cell subset sorted from them (not recorded which). These receptors all stem from a man younger than 30 who had mild COVID-19 (a few samples of this study predate the infection). Cell type and time point are not known.

The V and J genes are TRBV5-1 and TRBJ2-6; the match to TRBD2 covers 8 bases. In germline, CDR1 is SGHRS, CDR2 YFSETQ. The junction had 8 bases not matched to a gene; V was cut back by 0 bases and J by 0 bases. This CDR3 contains 19 residues. The CDR3 DNA is TGCGCCAGCAGCTTGGCCGGGGGGGTCCCGAGCTCTGGGGCCAACGTCCTGACTTTC. The encoded protein is CASSLAGGVPSSGANVLTF.

Only a few counts were recorded for this clonotype. The genes are TRBV14 and TRBJ1-6; no firm D call. This CDR3 region has 17 residues. The germline V gene encodes CDR1 SGHDN and CDR2 FVKESK. The V gene lost 0 bases and the J gene lost 10 bases, with 19 bases spanning the gap. CDR3 sequence reads: CASSQDVGRVAGSPLHF. CDR3 in DNA: TGTGCCAGCAGCCAAGATGTCGGCAGAGTCGCGGGGTCACCCCTCCACTTT. Supplemented by reference TRBV14 and TRBJ1-6, the full variable domain reads EAGVTQFPSHSVIEKGQTVTLRCDPISGHDNLYWYRRVMGKEIKFLLHFVKESKQDESGMPNNRFLAERTGGTYSTLKVQPAELEDSGVYFCASSQDVGRVAGSPLHFGNGTRLTVT.

This clonotype was seen a few times. The V and J genes are TRBV12-3 or TRBV12-4 and TRBJ2-3; perhaps TRBD2 as D (7 bases). CDR3 length equals 19 residues. The germline V and J ends were trimmed by 3 bases and 5 bases, with 27 bases remaining between them. Here the CDR3 reads CASSFRRGGLTHGGDTQYF. CDR3 in DNA: TGTGCCAGCAGTTTCCGAAGGGGGGGACTCACGCACGGCGGAGATACGCAGTATTTT.

The rearrangement joins TRBV4-2 to TRBJ1-4, with D possibly matching TRBD1 (5 bases). Trimming removed 0 bases from V and 2 bases from J, with 16 bases in between. There are 18 residues in the CDR3. CDR1 and CDR2 from the germline V gene are LGHNA and YNFKEQ. In nucleotides, the CDR3 is TGTGCCAGCAGCCAAGATCCGGAGCGTGGGGCCACTAATGAAAAACTGTTTTTT. Amino acids: CASSQDPERGATNEKLFF.

This clonotype appeared a few times. This chain links TRBV9 with TRBJ1-4, with D possibly being TRBD1 (6 bases). The ends were cut back, 3 bases at V and 14 bases at J, with 23 bases in the middle. The CDR3 sequence is 15 residues long. The germline CDR1 and CDR2 sequences are SGDLS and YYNGEE. CDR3 sequence: CASSAGQLTAEGLFF. The CDR3, as DNA: TGTGCCAGCAGCGCCGGACAGCTGACTGCTGAGGGGCTGTTTTTT. The full variable domain, in which reference TRBV9 and TRBJ1-4 provide the parts outside the CDR3, is DSGVTQTPKHLITATGQRVTLRCSPRSGDLSVYWYQQSLDQGLQFLIQYYNGEERAKGNILERFSAQQFPDLHSELNLSSLELGDSALYFCASSAGQLTAEGLFFGSGTQLSVL.

This clonotype was seen a few times. The V and J genes are TRBV5-1 and TRBJ2-7, with D possibly matching TRBD1 (5 bases). V was trimmed by 4 bases and J by 2 bases, leaving 13 bases between them. The germline gives CDR1 SGHRS, CDR2 YFSETQ. The CDR3 contains 14 residues. The CDR3 sequence: CASSPTAGTYEQYF. The CDR3 DNA follows: TGCGCCAGCAGCCCGACGGCAGGGACCTACGAGCAGTACTTC.

The rearrangement links TRBV7-2 to TRBJ2-1; TRBD2 agrees at 7 bases. Trimming removed 0 bases from V and 7 bases from J; junction bases left unmatched: 9. This CDR3 has 16 residues. The V gene's germline CDR1 is SGHTA and CDR2 FQGNSA. CDR3 in DNA: TGTGCCAGCAGCTTAGCTTGGGGGGGAAGTTTGAATGAGCAGTTCTTC. Translating it yields CASSLAWGGSLNEQFF.

This clonotype was detected a few times. The genes are TRBV9 and TRBJ2-1; D gene uncertain. V shed 0 bases and J shed 7 bases, with 14 bases lying between them. The CDR3 length is 15 residues. Germline V gene data show CDR1 as SGDLS and CDR2 as YYNGEE. The CDR3 protein is CASSVDNSAKNEQFF. Here the CDR3 DNA reads TGTGCCAGCAGCGTAGACAACTCCGCGAAGAATGAGCAGTTCTTC.

V and J are TRBV6-5 and TRBJ1-2; D gene unclear. With 7 bases removed from V and 3 bases from J, the gap between germline ends came to 9 bases. In germline, CDR1 is MNHEY, CDR2 SVGAGI. The CDR3 totals 12 residues. The CDR3 loop is CASKGVHYGYTF. DNA for the CDR3: TGTGCCAGCAAGGGAGTGCACTATGGCTACACCTTC.

This clonotype was counted only a few times. The V gene is TRBV6-5, the J gene TRBJ1-6; D not resolved. V was pared by 8 bases and J by 7 bases, with 12 bases between. This CDR3 comprises 13 residues. Germline V gene data show CDR1 as MNHEY and CDR2 as SVGAGI. Here the CDR3 reads CASRQKKNSPLHF. The CDR3, as DNA: TGTGCCAGCCGGCAGAAAAAGAATTCACCCCTCCACTTT.

This clonotype turned up a few times. V usage is TRBV10-3 and J usage is TRBJ2-2, with 8 nucleotides matching TRBD1. CDR3 length: 17 residues. V lost 8 bases and J lost 4; bases outside the gene matches: 15. Per the germline V gene, CDR1 is ENHRY and CDR2 is SYGVKD. The chain's CDR3 is CAIPKHKGQGSTGELFF. The CDR3 DNA sequence: TGTGCCATCCCCAAACACAAAGGACAGGGAAGCACCGGGGAGCTGTTTTTT.

This clonotype was counted between two and nine times. The chain joins TRBV20-1 to TRBJ1-1; D is perhaps TRBD1 (5 bases). The CDR3 consists of 13 residues. Deletions cut 1 base from V and 4 bases from J, with 10 bases between. Per the germline V gene, CDR1 is DFQATT and CDR2 is SNEGSKA (reference sequence). Here the CDR3 DNA reads TGCAGTGCTAGAGCACAGGCGCTCACTGAAGCTTTCTTT. Translated, it gives CSARAQALTEAFF.

The CDR3 loop is CASSGGGQGAGNEQFF. In DNA form, the CDR3 reads TGTGCCAGCAGTGGGGGGGGACAGGGGGCCGGCAATGAGCAGTTCTTC. The J gene is TRBJ2-1, the V gene TRBV12-3 or TRBV12-4; 12 nucleotides line up with TRBD1. Trimming took 5 bases from V and 6 from J; bases not matched to a gene: 8. The CDR3 sequence is 16 residues long.

This clonotype was picked up a small number of times. The rearrangement uses TRBV7-9 and TRBJ1-2, with D unclear. The CDR3 sequence is 15 residues long. Germline CDR1 is SEHNR and CDR2 is FQNEAQ (reference sequence). V lost 5 bases, J lost 2 bases, and 15 bases lay in between. This chain's CDR3 is CASSTAGWTNYGYTF. CDR3 bases: TGTGCCAGCAGCACCGCGGGTTGGACGAACTATGGCTACACCTTC. Variable domain in full (rest from reference TRBV7-9 and TRBJ1-2): DTGVSQNPRHKITKRGQNVTFRCDPISEHNRLYWYRQTLGQGPEFLTYFQNEAQLEKSRLLSDRFSAERPKGSFSTLEIQRTEQGDSAMYLCASSTAGWTNYGYTFGSGTRLTVV.

The chain joins TRBV10-1 to TRBJ2-2, with D possibly matching TRBD1 (5 bases). The CDR3 runs to 13 residues. Germline V gene lookup returns CDR1 WNHNN and CDR2 SYGVQD (reference sequence). Trimming stripped 4 bases from V and 4 bases from J, with 7 bases between. The CDR3 DNA follows: TGCGCCAGCAGTGGAAGGGGCACCGGGGAGCTGTTTTTT. Translation gives CASSGRGTGELFF.

The chain uses TRBV25-1 and TRBJ1-3, with TRBD1 as a possible D gene (6 bases). The V end was cut by 1 base, the J end by 1 base, with 8 bases between. The CDR3 totals 15 residues. The germline V gene has CDR1 MGHDK and CDR2 SYGVNS. The CDR3 loop is CASSESTGSGNTIYF. The CDR3 DNA is TGTGCCAGCAGTGAATCCACAGGGTCTGGAAACACCATATATTTT.

The rearrangement links TRBV19 to TRBJ1-2, with D perhaps TRBD1 (5 bases). The CDR3 totals 15 residues. The V end was cut by 7 bases, the J end by 4 bases, with 19 bases between. Per the germline V gene, CDR1 is LNHDA and CDR2 is SQIVND (reference sequence). The DNA of the CDR3 is TGTGCCAGTACCCCAGGGATAGGAGTCCCCTATGGCTACACCTTC. It is translated as CASTPGIGVPYGYTF.

The rearrangement uses TRBV6-2 or TRBV6-3 and TRBJ1-5; 7 bases line up with TRBD1. Germline V lookup: CDR1 MNHEY, CDR2 SVGEGT. The V and J ends lost 7 bases and 9 bases, in that order; junction bases with no gene match: 6. CDR3 length equals 12 residues. CDR3 nucleotide sequence: TGTGCCAGCAATGACAGGGTTGGGCCCCAGCATTTT. Translation gives CASNDRVGPQHF.

This clonotype has only a few counts. The CDR3 DNA sequence: TGTGCCAGCGGACAGGGCGGTACCTACGAGCAGTACGTC. Translated: CASGQGGTYEQYV. The rearrangement joins TRBV27 to TRBJ2-7; TRBD1 matches 8 bases. This CDR3 comprises 13 residues. Germline lookup yields CDR1 MNHEY and CDR2 SMNVEV (reference sequence). J lost 2 bases, V lost 8 bases, and 5 bases had no gene match.

The J gene is TRBJ2-2, the V gene TRBV14; no firm D call. Germline V gene lookup returns CDR1 SGHDN and CDR2 FVKESK. V dropped 5 bases and J dropped 3 bases, with 13 bases sitting between them. This CDR3 is built from 15 residues. CDR3 in amino acids: CASSGIARDTGELFF. The DNA of the CDR3 is TGTGCCAGCAGCGGCATAGCTAGGGACACCGGGGAGCTGTTTTTT.

In this sample, this clonotype turned up a few times. The J gene is TRBJ2-7, the V gene TRBV29-1, with a possible D match to TRBD1 (6 bases). CDR1 SQVTM and CDR2 ANQGSEA come from the germline V gene. V dropped 0 bases and J dropped 2 bases, with 14 bases sitting between them. CDR3 size: 15 residues. CDR3 in DNA: TGCAGCGTTGAAGAGATACAGGGCCTCACCTACGAGCAGTACTTC. It is translated as CSVEEIQGLTYEQYF.

A note on this clonotype: Mismatch with germline at one junction end may stem from a read error. The chain combines TRBV12-3 or TRBV12-4 with TRBJ1-6; 8 nucleotides align to TRBD1. The CDR3 totals 19 residues. CDR3 nucleotides: TGTGCCAGCAGTTTAGGGCGACAGGGGATAAGCTCCTATAATTCACCCATCCACTTT. It translates to CASSLGRQGISSYNSPIHF.